A single sample is the source of the 6 T cell receptor beta chains below, sequenced in a study of OX40 agonist ivuxolimab in advanced cancers. Here immunoSEQ multiplex PCR was the method, and the copy in TCRdb shows in-frame clones only, minus some. The table includes 70,000 to 95,000 clones, around nine tenths detected once. The sequencing used CD4+ or CD8+ T cells sorted from blood, collected in a trial of the OX40 agonist ivuxolimab. The receptors originated from an adult with an advanced solid tumor such as melanoma, head and neck, liver or kidney cancer.

The chain joins TRBV10-1 to TRBJ1-5; D unclear. V was cut by 6 bases and J by 7 bases, with 16 bases left in between. Germline values: CDR1 WNHNN, CDR2 SYGVQD (reference sequence). The CDR3 length is 14 residues. The CDR3 nucleotides are TGCGCCAGCAGCCTGGGAGCCCCGGGGCAGCCCCAGCATTTT. Translating gives CASSLGAPGQPQHF.

This clone was seen a handful of times. The CDR3 here is CASSVATGLNTEAFF. CDR3 in DNA: TGTGCCAGCAGCGTAGCTACGGGTTTGAACACTGAAGCTTTCTTT. The rearrangement links TRBV9 to TRBJ1-1; no clear D. This CDR3 is built from 15 residues. Germline lookup yields CDR1 SGDLS and CDR2 YYNGEE. Between the trimmed V and J ends, which lost 0 bases and 0 bases, there was a span of 9 bases.

The V and J genes are TRBV21-1 and TRBJ2-7; the table calls TRBD2, which could not be checked here. TRBV21-1 is given as a pseudogene. The CDR3 spans 14 residues. CDR3 nucleotide sequence: TGTGCCAGCAGCAGTTCGGGACTACGCTACGAGCAGTACTTC. Encoded protein: CASSSSGLRYEQYF.

This rearrangement joins TRBV7-2 to TRBJ1-5; the D gene is possibly TRBD1 (5 bases). Trimming shortened V by 3 bases and J by 2 bases, and 14 bases separated the two germline ends. The CDR3 totals 16 residues. CDR1 SGHTA and CDR2 FQGNSA come from the germline V gene. CDR3 region: CASSLVRGWGNQPQHF. The CDR3 DNA sequence: TGTGCCAGCAGCTTGGTTAGGGGATGGGGCAATCAGCCCCAGCATTTT.

This clone was detected once. This sequence joins TRBV27 and TRBJ1-1; D perhaps matches TRBD1 (6 bases). The ends were cut back, 6 bases at V and 2 bases at J, with 13 bases in the middle. Per the germline V gene, CDR1 is MNHEY and CDR2 is SMNVEV (reference sequence). This CDR3 contains 14 residues. The CDR3 is CASSPGQPNTEAFF. The CDR3 DNA reads TGTGCCAGCAGCCCAGGACAGCCAAACACTGAAGCTTTCTTT.

This rearrangement joins TRBV12-5 to TRBJ2-5, with 9 nucleotides matching TRBD1. The CDR3 contains 13 residues. CDR1 LGHNT and CDR2 FRNRAP come from the germline V gene. V dropped 6 bases and J dropped 4; count of bases not matched to a gene: 3. This CDR3 is CASGDRGRETQYF. The CDR3 coding sequence is TGTGCTAGTGGGGACAGGGGACGAGAGACCCAGTACTTC.